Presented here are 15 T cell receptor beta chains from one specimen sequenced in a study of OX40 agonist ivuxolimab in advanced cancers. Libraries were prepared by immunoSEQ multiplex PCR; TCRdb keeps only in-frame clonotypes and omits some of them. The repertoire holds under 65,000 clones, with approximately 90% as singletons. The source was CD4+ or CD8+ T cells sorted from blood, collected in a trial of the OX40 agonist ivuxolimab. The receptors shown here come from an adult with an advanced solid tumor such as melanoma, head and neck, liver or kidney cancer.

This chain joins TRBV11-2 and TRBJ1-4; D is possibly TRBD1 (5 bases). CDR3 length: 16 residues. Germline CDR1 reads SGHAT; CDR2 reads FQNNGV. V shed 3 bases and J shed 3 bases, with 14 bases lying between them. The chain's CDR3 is CASSFGTFGANEKLFF. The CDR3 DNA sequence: TGTGCCAGCAGCTTTGGGACCTTCGGGGCTAATGAAAAACTGTTTTTT.

In DNA form, the CDR3 reads TGTGCCACCAGCAGAGAATTTCAGGGGGAAGACACTGAAGCTTTCTTT. It yields the protein CATSREFQGEDTEAFF. This rearrangement joins TRBV15 to TRBJ1-1; TRBD1 matches at 7 bases. V trimming: 0 bases; J trimming: 3 bases; junction bases outside the gene matches: 7. The germline CDR1 and CDR2 sequences are LNHNV and YYDKDF (reference sequence). This CDR3 region has 16 residues.

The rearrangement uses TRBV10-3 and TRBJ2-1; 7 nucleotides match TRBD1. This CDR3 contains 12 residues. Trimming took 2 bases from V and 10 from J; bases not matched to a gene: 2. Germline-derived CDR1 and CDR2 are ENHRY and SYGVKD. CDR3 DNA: TGTGCCATCAGTGAGACAGGGGAAGAGCAGTTCTTC. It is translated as CAISETGEEQFF.

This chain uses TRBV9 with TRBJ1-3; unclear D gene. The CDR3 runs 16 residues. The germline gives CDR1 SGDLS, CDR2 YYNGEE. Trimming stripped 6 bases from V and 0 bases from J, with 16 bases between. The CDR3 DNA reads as TGTGCCAGCACCCCCTCCGCATCCTACTCTGGAAACACCATATATTTT. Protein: CASTPSASYSGNTIYF.

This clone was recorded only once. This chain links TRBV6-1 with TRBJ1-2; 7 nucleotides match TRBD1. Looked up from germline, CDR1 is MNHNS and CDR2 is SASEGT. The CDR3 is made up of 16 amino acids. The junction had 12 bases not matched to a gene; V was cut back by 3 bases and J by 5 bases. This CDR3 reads CASSDSVSGTVYGYTF. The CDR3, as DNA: TGTGCCAGCAGTGATAGTGTTTCTGGGACAGTGTATGGCTACACCTTC.

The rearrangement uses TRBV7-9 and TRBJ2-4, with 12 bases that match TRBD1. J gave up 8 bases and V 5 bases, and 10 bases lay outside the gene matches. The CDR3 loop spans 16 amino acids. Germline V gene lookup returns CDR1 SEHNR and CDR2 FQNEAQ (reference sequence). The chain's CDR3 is CASSPGTGGPVYIQYF. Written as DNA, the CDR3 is TGTGCCAGCAGCCCCGGGACAGGGGGCCCGGTCTACATTCAGTACTTC.

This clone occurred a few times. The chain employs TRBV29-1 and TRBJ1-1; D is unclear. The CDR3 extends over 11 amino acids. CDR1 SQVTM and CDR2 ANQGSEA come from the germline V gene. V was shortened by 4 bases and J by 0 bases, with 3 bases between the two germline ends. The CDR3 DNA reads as TGCAGCGTTGTAGTGAACACTGAAGCTTTCTTT. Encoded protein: CSVVVNTEAFF.

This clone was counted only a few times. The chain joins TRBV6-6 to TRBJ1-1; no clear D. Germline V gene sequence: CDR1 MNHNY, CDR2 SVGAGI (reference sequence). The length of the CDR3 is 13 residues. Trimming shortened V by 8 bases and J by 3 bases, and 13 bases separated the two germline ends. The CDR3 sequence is CASDPYQDTEAFF. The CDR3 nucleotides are TGTGCCAGCGACCCATATCAGGACACTGAAGCTTTCTTT.

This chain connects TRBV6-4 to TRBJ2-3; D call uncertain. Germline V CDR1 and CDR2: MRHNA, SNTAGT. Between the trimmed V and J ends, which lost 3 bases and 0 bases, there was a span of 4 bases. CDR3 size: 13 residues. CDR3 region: CASSEGSTDTQYF. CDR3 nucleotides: TGTGCCAGCAGTGAAGGTAGCACAGATACGCAGTATTTT.

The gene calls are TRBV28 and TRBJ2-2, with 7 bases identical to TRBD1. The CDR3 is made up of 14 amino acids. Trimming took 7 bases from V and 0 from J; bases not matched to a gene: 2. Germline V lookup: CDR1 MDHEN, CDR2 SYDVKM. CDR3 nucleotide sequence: TGTGCCAGCATCGACAGGGCGAACACCGGGGAGCTGTTTTTT. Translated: CASIDRANTGELFF.

CDR3 region: CASSVSGGGPSYEQYF. The DNA for the CDR3 is TGTGCCAGCAGCGTATCGGGCGGGGGCCCTTCCTACGAGCAGTACTTC. This rearrangement joins TRBV9 to TRBJ2-7; D perhaps matches TRBD2 (7 bases). The CDR3 consists of 16 residues. The V end was cut by 1 base, the J end by 1 base, with 15 bases between. The germline V gene has CDR1 SGDLS and CDR2 YYNGEE.

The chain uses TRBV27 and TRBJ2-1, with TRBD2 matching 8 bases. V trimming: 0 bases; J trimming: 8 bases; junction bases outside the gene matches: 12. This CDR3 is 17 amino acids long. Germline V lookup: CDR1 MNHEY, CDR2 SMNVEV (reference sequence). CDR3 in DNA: TGTGCCAGCAGTTTATCCACTCGGGGACTAGGGGAGGATGAGCAGTTCTTC. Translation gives CASSLSTRGLGEDEQFF.

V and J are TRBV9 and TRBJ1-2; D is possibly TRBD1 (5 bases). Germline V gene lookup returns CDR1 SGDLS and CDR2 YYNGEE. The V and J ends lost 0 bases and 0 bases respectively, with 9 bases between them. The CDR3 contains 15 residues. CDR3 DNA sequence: TGTGCCAGCAGCGTAGAGGGGTTCTCTAACTATGGCTACACCTTC. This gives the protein CASSVEGFSNYGYTF. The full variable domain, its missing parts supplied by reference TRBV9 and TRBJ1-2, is DSGVTQTPKHLITATGQRVTLRCSPRSGDLSVYWYQQSLDQGLQFLIQYYNGEERAKGNILERFSAQQFPDLHSELNLSSLELGDSALYFCASSVEGFSNYGYTFGSGTRLTVV.

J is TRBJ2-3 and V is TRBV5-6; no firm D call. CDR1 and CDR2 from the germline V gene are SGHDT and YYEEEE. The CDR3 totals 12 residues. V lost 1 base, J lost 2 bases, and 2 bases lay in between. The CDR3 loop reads CASSLNTDTQYF. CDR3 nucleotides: TGTGCCAGCAGCTTGAACACAGATACGCAGTATTTT.

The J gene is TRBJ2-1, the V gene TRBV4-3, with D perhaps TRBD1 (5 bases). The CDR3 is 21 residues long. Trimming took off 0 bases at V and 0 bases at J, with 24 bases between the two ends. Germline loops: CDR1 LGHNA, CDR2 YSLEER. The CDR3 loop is CASSQDPHQPGRRGSYNEQFF. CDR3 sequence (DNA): TGCGCCAGCAGCCAAGACCCCCACCAACCTGGTCGAAGGGGCTCCTACAATGAGCAGTTCTTC.